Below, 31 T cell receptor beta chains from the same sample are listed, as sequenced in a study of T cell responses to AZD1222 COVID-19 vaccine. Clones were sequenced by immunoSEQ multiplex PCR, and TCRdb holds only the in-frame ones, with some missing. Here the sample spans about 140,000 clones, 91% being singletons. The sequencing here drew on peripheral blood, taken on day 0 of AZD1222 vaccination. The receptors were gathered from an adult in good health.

As DNA, the CDR3 is TGTGCCAGCAGCCGATCCTACGAGCAGTACTTC. Residues: CASSRSYEQYF. The J gene is TRBJ2-7, the V gene TRBV6-5; D is undetermined. From germline, CDR1 is MNHEY and CDR2 SVGAGI. CDR3 length: 11 residues. V lost 6 bases and J 1 base, leaving 4 bases between the germline ends.

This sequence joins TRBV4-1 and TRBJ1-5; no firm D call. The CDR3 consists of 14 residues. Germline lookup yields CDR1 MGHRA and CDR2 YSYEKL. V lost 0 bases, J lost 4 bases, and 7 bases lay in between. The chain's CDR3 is CASSQDYVNQPQHF. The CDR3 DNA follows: TGCGCCAGCAGCCAAGACTATGTGAATCAGCCCCAGCATTTT.

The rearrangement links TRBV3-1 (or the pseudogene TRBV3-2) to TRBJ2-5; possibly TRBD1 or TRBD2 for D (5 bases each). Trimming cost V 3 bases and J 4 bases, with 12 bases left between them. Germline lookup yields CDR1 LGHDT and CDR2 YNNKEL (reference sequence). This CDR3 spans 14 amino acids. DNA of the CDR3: TGTGCCAGCAGCCAGGGGACCTCGTCAGAGACCCAGTACTTC. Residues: CASSQGTSSETQYF.

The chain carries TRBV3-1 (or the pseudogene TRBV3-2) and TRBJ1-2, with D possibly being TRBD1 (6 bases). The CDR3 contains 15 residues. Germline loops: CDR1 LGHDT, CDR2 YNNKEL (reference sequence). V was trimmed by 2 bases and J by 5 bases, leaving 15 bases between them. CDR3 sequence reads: CASSQLTGGYYGYTF. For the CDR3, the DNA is TGTGCCAGCAGCCAATTGACAGGAGGTTATTATGGCTACACCTTC.

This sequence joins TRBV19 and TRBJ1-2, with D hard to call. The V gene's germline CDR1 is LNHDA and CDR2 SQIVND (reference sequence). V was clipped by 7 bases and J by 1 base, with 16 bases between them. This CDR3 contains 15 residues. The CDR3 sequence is CASNPETAYNYGYTF. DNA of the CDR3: TGTGCCAGTAACCCTGAAACAGCCTATAACTATGGCTACACCTTC.

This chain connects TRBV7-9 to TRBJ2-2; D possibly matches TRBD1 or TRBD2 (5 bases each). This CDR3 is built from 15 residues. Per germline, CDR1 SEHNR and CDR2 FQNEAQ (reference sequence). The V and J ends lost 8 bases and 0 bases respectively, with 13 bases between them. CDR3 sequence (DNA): TGTGCCAGCCGTTTCGGGGCGACGAACACCGGGGAGCTGTTTTTT. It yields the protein CASRFGATNTGELFF. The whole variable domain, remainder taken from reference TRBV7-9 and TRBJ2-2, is DTGVSQNPRHKITKRGQNVTFRCDPISEHNRLYWYRQTLGQGPEFLTYFQNEAQLEKSRLLSDRFSAERPKGSFSTLEIQRTEQGDSAMYLCASRFGATNTGELFFGEGSRLTVL.

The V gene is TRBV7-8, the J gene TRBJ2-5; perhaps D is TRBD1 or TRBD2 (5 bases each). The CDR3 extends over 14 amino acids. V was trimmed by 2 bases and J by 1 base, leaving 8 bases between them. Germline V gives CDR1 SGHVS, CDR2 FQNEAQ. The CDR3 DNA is TGTGCCAGCAGCTTATTGGGGACCCAAGAGACCCAGTACTTC. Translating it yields CASSLLGTQETQYF.

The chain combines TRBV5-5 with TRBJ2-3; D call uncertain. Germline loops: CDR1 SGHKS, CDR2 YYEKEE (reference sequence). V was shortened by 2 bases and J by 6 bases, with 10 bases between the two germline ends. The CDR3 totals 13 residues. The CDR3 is CASSFSPFDTQYF. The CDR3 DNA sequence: TGTGCCAGCAGCTTCTCCCCCTTTGATACGCAGTATTTT.

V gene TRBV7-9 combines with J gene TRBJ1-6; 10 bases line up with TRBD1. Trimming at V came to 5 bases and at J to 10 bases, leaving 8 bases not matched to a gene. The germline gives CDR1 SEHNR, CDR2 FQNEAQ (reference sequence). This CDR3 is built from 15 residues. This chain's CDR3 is CASSPWTGGRSPLHF. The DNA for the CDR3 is TGTGCCAGCAGCCCATGGACAGGGGGAAGATCACCCCTCCACTTT.

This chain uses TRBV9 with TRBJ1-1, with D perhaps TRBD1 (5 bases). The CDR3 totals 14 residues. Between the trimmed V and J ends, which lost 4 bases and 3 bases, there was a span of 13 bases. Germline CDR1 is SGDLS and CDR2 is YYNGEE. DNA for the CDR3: TGTGCCAGCAGCAAAGGGGCGTGGGACACTGAAGCTTTCTTT. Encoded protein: CASSKGAWDTEAFF.

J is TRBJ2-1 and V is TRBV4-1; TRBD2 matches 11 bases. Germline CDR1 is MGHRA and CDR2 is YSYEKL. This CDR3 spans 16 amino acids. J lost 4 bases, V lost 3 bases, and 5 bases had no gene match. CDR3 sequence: CASSHSLAGAYNEQFF. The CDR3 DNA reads TGCGCCAGCAGCCATTCACTAGCGGGGGCTTACAATGAGCAGTTCTTC.

The CDR3 sequence is CASSLWGTTNYGYTF. Here the CDR3 DNA reads TGTGCCAGCAGTTTATGGGGGACCACTAACTATGGCTACACCTTC. V usage is TRBV27 and J usage is TRBJ1-2, with TRBD1 as a possible D gene (5 bases). There are 15 residues in the CDR3. Trimming cost V 1 base and J 0 bases, with 9 bases left between them. The germline gives CDR1 MNHEY, CDR2 SMNVEV (reference sequence).

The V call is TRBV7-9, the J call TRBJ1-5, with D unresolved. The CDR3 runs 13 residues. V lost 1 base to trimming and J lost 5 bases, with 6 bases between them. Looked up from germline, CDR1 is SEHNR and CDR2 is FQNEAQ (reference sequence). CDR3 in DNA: TGTGCCAGCAGCTTAGAAGGCTATCAGCCCCAGCATTTT. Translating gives CASSLEGYQPQHF.

The CDR3 spells CASSLAPGTSTDTQYF. Here the CDR3 DNA reads TGTGCCAGCAGCTTAGCCCCAGGGACTAGCACAGATACGCAGTATTTT. The J gene is TRBJ2-3, the V gene TRBV11-2; perhaps TRBD2 as D (6 bases). The V gene lost 1 base and the J gene lost 0 bases, with 11 bases spanning the gap. There are 16 residues in the CDR3. Looked up from germline, CDR1 is SGHAT and CDR2 is FQNNGV. Looking up the rest from reference TRBV11-2 and TRBJ2-3 gives the full variable domain: EAGVAQSPRYKIIEKRQSVAFWCNPISGHATLYWYQQILGQGPKLLIQFQNNGVVDDSQLPKDRFSAERLKGVDSTLKIQPAKLEDSAVYLCASSLAPGTSTDTQYFGPGTRLTVL.

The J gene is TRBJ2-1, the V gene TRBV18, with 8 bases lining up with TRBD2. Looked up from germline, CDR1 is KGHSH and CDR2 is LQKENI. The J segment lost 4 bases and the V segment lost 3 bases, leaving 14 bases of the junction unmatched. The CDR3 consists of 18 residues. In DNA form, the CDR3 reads TGTGCCAGCTCACCTGGGAGGCTCGCGGGGGGATCTTACAATGAGCAGTTCTTC. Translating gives CASSPGRLAGGSYNEQFF.

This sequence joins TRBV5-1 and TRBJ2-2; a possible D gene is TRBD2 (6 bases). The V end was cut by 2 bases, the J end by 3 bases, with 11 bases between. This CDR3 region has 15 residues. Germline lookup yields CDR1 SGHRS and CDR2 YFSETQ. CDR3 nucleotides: TGCGCCAGCAGCTTAGGTGCGGGGCACACCGGGGAGCTGTTTTTT. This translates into CASSLGAGHTGELFF.

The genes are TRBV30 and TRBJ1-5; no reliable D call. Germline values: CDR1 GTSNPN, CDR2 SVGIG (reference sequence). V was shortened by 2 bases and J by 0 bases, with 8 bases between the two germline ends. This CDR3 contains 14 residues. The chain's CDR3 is CAWSWFGSNQPQHF. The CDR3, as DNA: TGTGCCTGGAGTTGGTTCGGTAGCAATCAGCCCCAGCATTTT.

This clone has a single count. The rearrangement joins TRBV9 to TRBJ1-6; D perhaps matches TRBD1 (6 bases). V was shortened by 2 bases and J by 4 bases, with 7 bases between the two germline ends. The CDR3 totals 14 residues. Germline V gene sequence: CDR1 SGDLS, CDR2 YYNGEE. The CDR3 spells CASSVGQYNSPLHF. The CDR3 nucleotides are TGTGCCAGCAGCGTCGGACAGTATAATTCACCCCTCCACTTT. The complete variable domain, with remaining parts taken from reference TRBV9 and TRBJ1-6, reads DSGVTQTPKHLITATGQRVTLRCSPRSGDLSVYWYQQSLDQGLQFLIQYYNGEERAKGNILERFSAQQFPDLHSELNLSSLELGDSALYFCASSVGQYNSPLHFGNGTRLTVT.

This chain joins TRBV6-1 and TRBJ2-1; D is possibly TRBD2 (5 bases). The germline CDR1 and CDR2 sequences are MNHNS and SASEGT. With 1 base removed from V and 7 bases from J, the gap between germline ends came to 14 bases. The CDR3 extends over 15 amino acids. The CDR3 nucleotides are TGTGCCAGCAGTGAAGAGGTGGACTCCCGAAATGAGCAGTTCTTC. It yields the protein CASSEEVDSRNEQFF.

The CDR3 reads CAISESPTVAAGVHIEQFF. CDR3 DNA sequence: TGTGCCATCAGTGAGTCCCCAACTGTTGCTGCGGGAGTTCATATTGAGCAGTTCTTC. This sequence joins TRBV10-3 and TRBJ2-1, with 7 nucleotides matching TRBD2. Germline CDR1 ENHRY, CDR2 SYGVKD. There are 19 residues in the CDR3. The J segment lost 9 bases and the V segment lost 0 bases, leaving 20 bases of the junction unmatched.

CDR3: CASSQPGQGEAEAFF. CDR3 bases: TGTGCCAGCAGCCAGCCGGGACAGGGAGAGGCTGAAGCTTTCTTT. The J gene is TRBJ1-1, the V gene TRBV3-1 (or the pseudogene TRBV3-2); TRBD1 agrees at 9 bases. The CDR3 spans 15 residues. V lost 3 bases and J lost 6; bases outside the gene matches: 8. CDR1 and CDR2 (germline): LGHDT, YNNKEL (reference sequence).

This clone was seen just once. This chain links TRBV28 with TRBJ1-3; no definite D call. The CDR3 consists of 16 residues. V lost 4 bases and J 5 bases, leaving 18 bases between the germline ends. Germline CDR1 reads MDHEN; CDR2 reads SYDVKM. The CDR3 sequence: CASSSPGDRGRNTIYF. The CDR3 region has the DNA TGTGCCAGCAGTTCCCCAGGAGACCGTGGTAGAAACACCATATATTTT.

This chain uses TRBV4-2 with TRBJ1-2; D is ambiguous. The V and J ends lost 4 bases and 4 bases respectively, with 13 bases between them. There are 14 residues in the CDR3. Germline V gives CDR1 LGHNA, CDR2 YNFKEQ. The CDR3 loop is CASSPIEDFYGYTF. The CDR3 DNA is TGTGCCAGCAGCCCCATCGAGGATTTCTATGGCTACACCTTC.

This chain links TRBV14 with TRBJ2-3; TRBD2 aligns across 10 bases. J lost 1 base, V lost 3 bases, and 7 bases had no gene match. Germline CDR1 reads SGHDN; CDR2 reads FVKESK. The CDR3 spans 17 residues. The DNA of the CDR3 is TGTGCCAGCAGCCATGTCCTAGGACTAGCGGGCACAGATACGCAGTATTTT. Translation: CASSHVLGLAGTDTQYF.

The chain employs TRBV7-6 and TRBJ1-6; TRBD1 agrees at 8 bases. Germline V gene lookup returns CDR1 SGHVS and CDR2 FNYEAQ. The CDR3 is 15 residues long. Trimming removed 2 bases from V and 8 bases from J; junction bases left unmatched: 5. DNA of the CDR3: TGTGCCAGCAGCTTAAGACAGGGGAGGGATTCACCCCTCCACTTT. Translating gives CASSLRQGRDSPLHF.

The CDR3 is CASSLLAGGGTDTQYF. CDR3 nucleotide sequence: TGTGCCAGCAGCTTACTAGCGGGGGGGGGCACAGATACGCAGTATTTT. The V and J genes are TRBV11-2 and TRBJ2-3; 12 positions agree with TRBD2. CDR3 length: 16 residues. The V segment lost 2 bases and the J segment 1 base; nucleotides outside the gene matches: 1. The germline V gene encodes CDR1 SGHAT and CDR2 FQNNGV. The full variable domain, in which reference TRBV11-2 and TRBJ2-3 provide the parts outside the CDR3, is EAGVAQSPRYKIIEKRQSVAFWCNPISGHATLYWYQQILGQGPKLLIQFQNNGVVDDSQLPKDRFSAERLKGVDSTLKIQPAKLEDSAVYLCASSLLAGGGTDTQYFGPGTRLTVL.

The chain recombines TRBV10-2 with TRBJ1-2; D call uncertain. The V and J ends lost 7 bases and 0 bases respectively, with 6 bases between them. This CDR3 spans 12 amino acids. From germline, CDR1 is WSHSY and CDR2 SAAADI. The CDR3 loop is CASTGSNYGYTF. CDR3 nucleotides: TGCGCCAGCACAGGTTCTAACTATGGCTACACCTTC.

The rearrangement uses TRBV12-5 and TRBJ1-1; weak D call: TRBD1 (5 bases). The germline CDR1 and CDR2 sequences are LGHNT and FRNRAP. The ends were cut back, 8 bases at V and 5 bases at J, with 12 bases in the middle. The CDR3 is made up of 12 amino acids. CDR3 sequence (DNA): TGTGCTAGTCGGTCGGGGCGAACTGAAGCTTTCTTT. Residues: CASRSGRTEAFF.

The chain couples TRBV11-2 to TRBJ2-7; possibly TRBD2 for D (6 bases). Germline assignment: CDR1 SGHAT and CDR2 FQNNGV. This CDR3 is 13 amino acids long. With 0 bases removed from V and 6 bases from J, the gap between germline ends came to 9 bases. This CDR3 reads CASSLEGGSEQYF. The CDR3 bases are TGTGCCAGCAGCTTAGAGGGGGGTTCCGAGCAGTACTTC.

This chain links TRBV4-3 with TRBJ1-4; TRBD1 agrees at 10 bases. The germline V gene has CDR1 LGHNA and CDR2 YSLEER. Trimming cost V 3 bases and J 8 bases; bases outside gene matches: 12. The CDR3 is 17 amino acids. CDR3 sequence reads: CASSHHSPGTGDEKLFF. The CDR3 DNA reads TGCGCCAGCAGCCACCACTCACCCGGGACAGGGGACGAAAAACTGTTTTTT.

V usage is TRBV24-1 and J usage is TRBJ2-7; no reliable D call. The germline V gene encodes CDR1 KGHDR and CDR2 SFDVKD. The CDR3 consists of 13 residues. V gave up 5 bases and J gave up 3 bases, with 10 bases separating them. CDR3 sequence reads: CATSVGSNYEQYF. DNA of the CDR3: TGTGCCACCAGTGTTGGGTCGAACTACGAGCAGTACTTC.